This passage covers 5 T cell receptor beta chains from one sample sequenced in a study of blood T cell repertoires in COVID-19. Using immunoSEQ multiplex PCR, the repertoire was profiled, and TCRdb retains in-frame clones only, with some absent. The table records 250,000 to 350,000 clones, 80% to 95% of them present only once. Sequencing was done on a sample of peripheral blood. Receptors were obtained from a woman aged 25 to 39 with COVID-19, enrolled during active disease.

This chain uses TRBV15 with TRBJ1-3; D not resolved. Germline V gene data show CDR1 as LNHNV and CDR2 as YYDKDF (reference sequence). The CDR3 is 15 amino acids. V lost 4 bases and J 1 base, leaving 11 bases between the germline ends. CDR3 nucleotide sequence: TGTGCCACCAGCATTATACGGGGTTCTGGAAACACCATATATTTT. This codes for CATSIIRGSGNTIYF.

A few counts support this clone. The chain links TRBV7-6 to TRBJ1-1, with 7 bases fitting TRBD1. Germline V gene data show CDR1 as SGHVS and CDR2 as FNYEAQ. The V gene end was trimmed by 3 bases and the J gene end by 9 bases; junction bases not matched to a gene: 4. The CDR3 has 12 residues. The CDR3 DNA reads TGTGCCAGCAGCTTCGAAGGGGGCCAAGCTTTCTTT. Translated, it gives CASSFEGGQAFF. Full variable domain (outside the CDR3, taken from reference TRBV7-6 and TRBJ1-1): GAGVSQSPRYKVTKRGQDVALRCDPISGHVSLYWYRQALGQGPEFLTYFNYEAQQDKSGLPNDRFSAERPEGSISTLTIQRTEQRDSAMYRCASSFEGGQAFFGQGTRLTVV.

This chain connects TRBV30 to TRBJ2-5; a weak D match, TRBD1 (5 bases). From germline, CDR1 is GTSNPN and CDR2 SVGIG (reference sequence). The CDR3 is made up of 12 amino acids. V dropped 5 bases and J dropped 9 bases, with 16 bases sitting between them. As DNA, the CDR3 is TGTGCCTGGCAGGGCACAGTTCCCCCCCAGTACTTC. Its protein product is CAWQGTVPPQYF.

The genes are TRBV18 and TRBJ1-2; tentative D call: TRBD1 (6 bases). From germline, CDR1 is KGHSH and CDR2 LQKENI. The CDR3 extends over 13 amino acids. V was cut by 3 bases and J by 3 bases, with 8 bases left in between. For the CDR3, the DNA is TGTGCCAGCTCACCTTCAGGGGACTATGGCTACACCTTC. The encoded protein is CASSPSGDYGYTF.

V gene TRBV5-4 combines with J gene TRBJ1-2; TRBD1 aligns across 9 bases. This CDR3 contains 14 residues. The V and J ends lost 4 bases and 3 bases, in that order; junction bases with no gene match: 4. Germline CDR1 reads SGHNT; CDR2 reads YYREEE (reference sequence). The chain's CDR3 is CASSPRTGDYGYTF. The CDR3 nucleotides read TGTGCCAGCAGCCCCCGGACAGGGGACTATGGCTACACCTTC.